The 25 T cell receptor beta chains below all came from one sample that was sequenced in a study of T cell responses to AZD1222 COVID-19 vaccine (dated by TCRdb to about 2021). The library was obtained by the immunoSEQ multiplex PCR assay. Not all clones reach the TCRdb copy of this immuneACCESS table, which keeps in-frame sequences only. Checked studies attribute under half of the gap to unresolved V genes and leave the rest unexplained. The sample table contains 95,000 to 150,000 clones; only one count was recorded for roughly 90% of them. The ten largest make up 4% to 4.5% of the sample. Interpreted using the paper, the time point label stands for: about 28 days (+/-7) after the second vaccine dose. In light of the paper, this sample's treatment or condition label describes: meningococcal conjugate vaccine given as trial control. The sample here was peripheral blood, taken 28 days after the second dose of the MenACWY control vaccine. Receptor source: an adult who received the MenACWY meningococcal vaccine as a control.

The chain recombines TRBV2 with TRBJ2-3; possible D gene TRBD1, 6 bases. The CDR3 totals 15 residues. Trimming pared 7 bases from V and 7 bases from J, leaving 21 bases between. Germline CDR1 and CDR2: SNHLY and FYNNEI. The CDR3 nucleotides are TGTGCCAGCAATGACGGACAGCTAACCGCCCATACGCAGTATTTT. It yields the protein CASNDGQLTAHTQYF.

The genes are TRBV28 and TRBJ2-5; unclear D gene. This CDR3 has 15 amino acids. Trimming removed 7 bases from V and 2 bases from J, with 17 bases in between. Germline loops: CDR1 MDHEN, CDR2 SYDVKM. The CDR3 DNA reads TGTGCCAGCACCCCTGGCGCGGCCCGACAAGAGACCCAGTACTTC. Amino acids: CASTPGAARQETQYF.

This chain connects TRBV28 to TRBJ2-3; D perhaps matches TRBD2 (5 bases). The germline CDR1 and CDR2 sequences are MDHEN and SYDVKM. The CDR3 loop spans 14 amino acids. Trimming took off 6 bases at V and 0 bases at J, with 10 bases between the two ends. CDR3 DNA: TGTGCCAGCAGGGACTGGGGAAGCACAGATACGCAGTATTTT. Residues: CASRDWGSTDTQYF.

This chain joins TRBV14 and TRBJ2-2, with 8 bases aligning to TRBD2. Germline V lookup: CDR1 SGHDN, CDR2 FVKESK. The CDR3 contains 17 residues. After removal of 5 bases from V and 5 bases from J, the junction contained 13 bases not matched to a gene. The CDR3 DNA is TGTGCCAGCAGCAAAGGACTAGCAGGGGCGGGTACCGGGGAGCTGTTTTTT. It encodes CASSKGLAGAGTGELFF.

This clone has just one count. The chain carries TRBV28 and TRBJ2-5; D may match TRBD1 or TRBD2 (5 bases each). The CDR3 consists of 13 residues. Germline-derived CDR1 and CDR2 are MDHEN and SYDVKM. V lost 6 bases to trimming and J lost 5 bases, with 13 bases between them. The chain's CDR3 is CASRPRGEETQYF. The CDR3 DNA follows: TGTGCCAGCAGACCCCGAGGGGAGGAGACCCAGTACTTC.

This clone was detected only a few times. The gene calls are TRBV5-4 and TRBJ2-7; D not certain. There are 16 residues in the CDR3. CDR1 and CDR2 from the germline V gene are SGHNT and YYREEE (reference sequence). Trimming cost V 4 bases and J 5 bases, with 22 bases left between them. The CDR3 DNA follows: TGTGCCAGCAGCCCGGTATGGGGTAGGGATGAGGACGAGCAGTACTTC. It codes for CASSPVWGRDEDEQYF.

The chain recombines TRBV5-4 with TRBJ1-6, with D possibly TRBD1 on 5 matching bases. Trimming left V 0 bases short and J 7 bases short, with 14 bases between. The CDR3 has 16 residues. In germline, CDR1 is SGHNT, CDR2 YYREEE (reference sequence). The CDR3 sequence is CASSLATGLNNSPLHF. The CDR3, as DNA: TGTGCCAGCAGCTTGGCCACAGGACTGAACAATTCACCCCTCCACTTT.

V is TRBV7-2 and J is TRBJ1-2; 11 positions match TRBD1. This CDR3 spans 17 amino acids. Germline V gene data show CDR1 as SGHTA and CDR2 as FQGNSA. With V trimmed by 4 bases and J by 6 bases, 13 bases remained unmatched. Here the CDR3 DNA reads TGTGCCAGCAGCTCCAGGGGGACAGGGGGAAGGCAGAATGGCTACACCTTC. Translating it yields CASSSRGTGGRQNGYTF.

The DNA for the CDR3 is TGTGCCAGCAGCTCTACTAGCGGGGGGGCTTATAATGAGCAGTTCTTC. Translation gives CASSSTSGGAYNEQFF. The V call is TRBV13, the J call TRBJ2-1, with 13 nucleotides matching TRBD2. The V and J ends lost 4 bases and 7 bases, in that order; junction bases with no gene match: 7. The CDR3 is 16 amino acids. Germline loops: CDR1 PRHDT, CDR2 FYEKMQ (reference sequence).

V is TRBV11-2 and J is TRBJ1-2; 7 nucleotides match TRBD1. J lost 4 bases, V lost 5 bases, and 10 bases had no gene match. This CDR3 is built from 15 residues. In germline, CDR1 is SGHAT, CDR2 FQNNGV. For the CDR3, the DNA is TGTGCCAGCAGCGCTCCCAGGGGGGAAGTCTATGGCTACACCTTC. It encodes CASSAPRGEVYGYTF.

This chain joins TRBV5-6 and TRBJ2-3, with D tentatively TRBD1 (6 bases). Looked up from germline, CDR1 is SGHDT and CDR2 is YYEEEE. CDR3 length equals 16 residues. V lost 4 bases and J lost 1, with 16 bases in between. CDR3 bases: TGTGCCAGCAGCCTCAGGGGCCCGGGCGGCACAGATACGCAGTATTTT. As protein: CASSLRGPGGTDTQYF. Based on the CDR3 plus reference TRBV5-6 and TRBJ2-3, the full variable domain is DAGVTQSPTHLIKTRGQQVTLRCSPKSGHDTVSWYQQALGQGPQFIFQYYEEEERQRGNFPDRFSGHQFPNYSSELNVNALLLGDSALYLCASSLRGPGGTDTQYFGPGTRLTVL.

Notes on this clone: Different DNA sequences within this sample yield the same CDR3. V and J are TRBV10-3 and TRBJ1-2; unclear D gene. V was cut by 0 bases and J by 2 bases, with 4 bases left in between. Germline assignment: CDR1 ENHRY and CDR2 SYGVKD. This CDR3 has 13 residues. This chain's CDR3 is CAISESENYGYTF. The CDR3 DNA sequence: TGTGCCATCAGTGAGTCCGAGAACTATGGCTACACCTTC.

V gene TRBV11-3 combines with J gene TRBJ2-1; D is unresolved. The germline V gene encodes CDR1 SGHNT and CDR2 YENEEA. CDR3 length equals 16 residues. The ends were cut back, 1 base at V and 0 bases at J, with 10 bases in the middle. This CDR3 reads CASSLAGGSSYNEQFF. DNA of the CDR3: TGTGCCAGCAGCTTAGCGGGCGGAAGCTCCTACAATGAGCAGTTCTTC.

V and J are TRBV28 and TRBJ2-7; 9 bases are shared with TRBD1. Germline V gene data show CDR1 as MDHEN and CDR2 as SYDVKM. With 5 bases clipped from V and 4 bases from J, the junction kept 12 bases outside the gene matches. The length of the CDR3 is 16 residues. CDR3 amino acids: CASSATGTGRSYEQYV. The CDR3 nucleotides read TGTGCCAGCAGTGCCACCGGGACAGGGCGCTCTTACGAGCAGTACGTC.

This clone is a singleton in its sample. The gene calls are TRBV19 and TRBJ2-2; either TRBD1 or TRBD2 may supply D (5 bases each). The V and J ends lost 1 base and 3 bases respectively, with 9 bases between them. The CDR3 sequence is 15 residues long. CDR1 and CDR2 (germline): LNHDA, SQIVND (reference sequence). CDR3 in DNA: TGTGCCAGTAGTATAGGACAGAGGGACACCGGGGAGCTGTTTTTT. Encoded protein: CASSIGQRDTGELFF.

V and J are TRBV27 and TRBJ2-7; 9 positions agree with TRBD2. The CDR3 has 14 residues. Losses at the gene ends were 3 bases for V and 2 bases for J; bases not matched to a gene: 2. Germline loops: CDR1 MNHEY, CDR2 SMNVEV (reference sequence). DNA for the CDR3: TGTGCCAGCAGTTTGGTAGCGGGGGCCTACGAGCAGTACTTC. Protein: CASSLVAGAYEQYF.

This chain uses TRBV20-1 with TRBJ1-2, with 8 bases aligning to TRBD1. CDR1 DFQATT and CDR2 SNEGSKA come from the germline V gene (reference sequence). After removal of 3 bases from V and 4 bases from J, the junction contained 13 bases not matched to a gene. The CDR3 has 16 residues. CDR3 amino acids: CSASRTQGVGVYGYTF. The CDR3 DNA follows: TGCAGTGCTAGTAGGACACAGGGGGTTGGCGTCTATGGCTACACCTTC.

The genes are TRBV4-2 and TRBJ2-5; D is unresolved. This CDR3 has 15 amino acids. V was pared by 1 base and J by 1 base, with 10 bases between. Germline values: CDR1 LGHNA, CDR2 YNFKEQ. CDR3 in DNA: TGTGCCAGCAGCCAAGTATTCCGGTCCCAAGAGACCCAGTACTTC. Protein sequence: CASSQVFRSQETQYF.

The V gene is TRBV7-9, the J gene TRBJ1-2; D not certain. CDR3 length: 13 amino acids. Between the trimmed V and J ends, which lost 1 base and 4 bases, there was a span of 7 bases. Per the germline V gene, CDR1 is SEHNR and CDR2 is FQNEAQ (reference sequence). The CDR3 coding sequence is TGTGCCAGCAGCTTAGTCGGCACCTATGGCTACACCTTC. Residues: CASSLVGTYGYTF.

The CDR3, as DNA: TGTGCCAGCAGCGCGACAGGGGTCGACAATGAGCAGTTCTTC. Its protein product is CASSATGVDNEQFF. The rearrangement links TRBV9 to TRBJ2-1; TRBD1 agrees at 8 bases. Per the germline V gene, CDR1 is SGDLS and CDR2 is YYNGEE. The CDR3 runs to 14 residues. V lost 3 bases, J lost 5 bases, and 4 bases stayed unmatched.

The rearrangement uses TRBV5-5 and TRBJ2-1, with a possible D match to TRBD2 (6 bases). Between the trimmed V and J ends, which lost 1 base and 14 bases, there was a span of 19 bases. The CDR3 is 14 amino acids. Germline values: CDR1 SGHKS, CDR2 YYEKEE (reference sequence). The CDR3 bases are TGTGCCAGCAGCTTGTCTCCTCTGACTAGTAAGAAGTTCTTC. It yields the protein CASSLSPLTSKKFF.

This chain connects TRBV11-2 to TRBJ1-2; D ambiguous. Looked up from germline, CDR1 is SGHAT and CDR2 is FQNNGV. Trimming removed 2 bases from V and 3 bases from J, with 10 bases in between. This CDR3 comprises 14 residues. The CDR3 protein is CASSLSLAYYGYTF. DNA of the CDR3: TGTGCCAGCAGCTTAAGCCTGGCGTACTATGGCTACACCTTC.

The chain links TRBV6-5 to TRBJ2-7; D is uncertain. V was cut by 8 bases and J by 4 bases, with 15 bases left in between. Germline loops: CDR1 MNHEY, CDR2 SVGAGI. CDR3 length equals 13 residues. The CDR3 is CASGATDPYEQYF. As DNA, the CDR3 is TGTGCCAGCGGCGCTACAGATCCATACGAGCAGTACTTC.

The chain employs TRBV6-2 or TRBV6-3 and TRBJ1-5; TRBD1 is a possible D gene (5 bases). Looked up from germline, CDR1 is MNHEY and CDR2 is SVGEGT. The ends were cut back, 0 bases at V and 2 bases at J, with 11 bases in the middle. This CDR3 contains 16 residues. As DNA, the CDR3 is TGTGCCAGCAGTTACTCGAAGGGGCGAGGCAATCAGCCCCAGCATTTT. This sequence encodes CASSYSKGRGNQPQHF.

The rearrangement joins TRBV6-5 to TRBJ2-4, with 7 bases lining up with TRBD1. From germline, CDR1 is MNHEY and CDR2 SVGAGI. The ends lost 6 bases at V and 10 bases at J; junction bases unmatched: 3. This CDR3 spans 11 amino acids. CDR3: CASSMDRIQYF. The CDR3 region has the DNA TGTGCCAGCAGCATGGACAGGATTCAGTACTTC.